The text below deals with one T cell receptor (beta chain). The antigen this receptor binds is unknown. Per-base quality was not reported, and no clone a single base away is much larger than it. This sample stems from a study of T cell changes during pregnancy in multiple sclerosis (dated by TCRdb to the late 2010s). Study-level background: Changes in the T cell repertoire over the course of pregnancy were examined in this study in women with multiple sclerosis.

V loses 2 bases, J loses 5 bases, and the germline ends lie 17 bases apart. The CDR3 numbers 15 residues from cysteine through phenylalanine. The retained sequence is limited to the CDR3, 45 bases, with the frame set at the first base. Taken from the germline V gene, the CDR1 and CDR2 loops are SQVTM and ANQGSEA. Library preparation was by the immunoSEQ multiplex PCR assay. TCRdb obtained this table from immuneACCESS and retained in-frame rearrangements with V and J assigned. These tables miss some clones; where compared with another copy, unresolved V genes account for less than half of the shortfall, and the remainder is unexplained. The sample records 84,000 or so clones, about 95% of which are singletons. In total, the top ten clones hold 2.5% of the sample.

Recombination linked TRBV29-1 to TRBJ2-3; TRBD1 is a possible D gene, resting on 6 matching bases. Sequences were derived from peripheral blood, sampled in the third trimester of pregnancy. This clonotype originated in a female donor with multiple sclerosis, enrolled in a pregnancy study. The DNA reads TGCAGCGTTGAACCCCAGGGGCCCCTTGGAGATACGCAGTATTTT. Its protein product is CSVEPQGPLGDTQYF.